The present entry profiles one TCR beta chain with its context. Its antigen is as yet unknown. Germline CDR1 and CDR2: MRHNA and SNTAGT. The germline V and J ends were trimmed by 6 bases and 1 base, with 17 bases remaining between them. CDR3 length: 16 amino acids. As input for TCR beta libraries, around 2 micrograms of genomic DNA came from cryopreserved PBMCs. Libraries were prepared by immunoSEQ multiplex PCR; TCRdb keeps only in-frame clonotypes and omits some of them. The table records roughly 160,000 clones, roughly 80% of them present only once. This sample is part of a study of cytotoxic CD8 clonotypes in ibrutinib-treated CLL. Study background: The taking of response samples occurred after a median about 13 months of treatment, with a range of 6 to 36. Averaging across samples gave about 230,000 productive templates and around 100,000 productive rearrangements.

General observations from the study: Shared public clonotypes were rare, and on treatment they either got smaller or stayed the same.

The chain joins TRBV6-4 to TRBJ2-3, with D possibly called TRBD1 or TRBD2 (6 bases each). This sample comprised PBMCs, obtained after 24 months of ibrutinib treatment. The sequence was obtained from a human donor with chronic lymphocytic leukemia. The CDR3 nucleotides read TGTGCCAGCAGCCTCGAGGGGGGAACGGGCACAGATACGCAGTATTTT. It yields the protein CASSLEGGTGTDTQYF.